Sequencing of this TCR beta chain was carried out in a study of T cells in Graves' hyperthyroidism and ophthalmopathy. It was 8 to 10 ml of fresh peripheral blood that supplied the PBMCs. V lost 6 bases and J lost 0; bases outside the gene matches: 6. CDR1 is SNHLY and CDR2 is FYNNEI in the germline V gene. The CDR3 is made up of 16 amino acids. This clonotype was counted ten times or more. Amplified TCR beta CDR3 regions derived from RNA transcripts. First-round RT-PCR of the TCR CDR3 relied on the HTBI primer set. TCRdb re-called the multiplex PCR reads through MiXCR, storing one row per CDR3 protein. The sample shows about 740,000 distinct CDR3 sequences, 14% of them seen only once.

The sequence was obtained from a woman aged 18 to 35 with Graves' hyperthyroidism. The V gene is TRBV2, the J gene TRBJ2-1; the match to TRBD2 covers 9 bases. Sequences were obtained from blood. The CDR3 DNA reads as TGTGCCAGCAGCGGTAATAGCGGGAGCTCCTACAATGAGCAGTTCTTC. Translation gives CASSGNSGSSYNEQFF. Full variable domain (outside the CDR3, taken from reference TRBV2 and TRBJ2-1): EPEVTQTPSHQVTQMGQEVILRCVPISNHLYFYWYRQILGQKVEFLVSFYNNEISEKSEIFDDQFSVERPDGSNFTLKIRSTKLEDSAMYFCASSGNSGSSYNEQFFGPGTRLTVL.